This T cell receptor beta chain was observed in a study of blood T cell repertoires in COVID-19. Study summary: Collection of acute and convalescent COVID-19 samples took place in the United States, Italy and Spain. In each case, the material was cDNA or gDNA derived from T cells, B-cell-depleted T cells, or PBMCs.

The CDR3 length is 14 residues. V lost 9 bases, J lost 7 bases, and 16 bases lay in between. CDR1 is MGHRA and CDR2 is YSYEKL in the germline V gene. Assay used: immunoSEQ multiplex PCR; TCRdb lists only in-frame clones, some missing. The sample has more than 200,000 clones, approximately 86% seen once; the top ten hold almost 2%. The receptor's source is a man aged 25 to 40 with active or convalescent COVID-19. The chain couples TRBV4-1 to TRBJ1-6; D gene unclear. The sample was peripheral blood. In DNA, the CDR3 is TGCGCCAGTCGGGCGAGCGGAAGAAATTCACCCCTCCACTTT. Its translation is CASRASGRNSPLHF.